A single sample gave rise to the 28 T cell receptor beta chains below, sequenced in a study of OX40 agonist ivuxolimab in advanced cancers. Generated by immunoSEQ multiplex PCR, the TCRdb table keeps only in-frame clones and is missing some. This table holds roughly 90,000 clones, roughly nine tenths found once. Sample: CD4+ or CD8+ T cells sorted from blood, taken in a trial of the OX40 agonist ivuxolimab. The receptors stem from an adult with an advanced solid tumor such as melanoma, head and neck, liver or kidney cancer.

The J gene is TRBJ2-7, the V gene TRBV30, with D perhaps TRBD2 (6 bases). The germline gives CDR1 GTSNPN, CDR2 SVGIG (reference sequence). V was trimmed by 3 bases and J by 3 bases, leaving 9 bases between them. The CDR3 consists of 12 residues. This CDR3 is CAWRHSGYEQYF. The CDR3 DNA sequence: TGTGCCTGGAGGCATAGCGGCTACGAGCAGTACTTC. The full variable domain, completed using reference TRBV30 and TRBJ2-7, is SQTIHQWPATLVQPVGSPLSLECTVEGTSNPNLYWYRQAAGRGLQLLFYSVGIGQISSEVPQNLSASRPQDRQFILSSKKLLLSDSGFYLCAWRHSGYEQYFGPGTRLTVT.

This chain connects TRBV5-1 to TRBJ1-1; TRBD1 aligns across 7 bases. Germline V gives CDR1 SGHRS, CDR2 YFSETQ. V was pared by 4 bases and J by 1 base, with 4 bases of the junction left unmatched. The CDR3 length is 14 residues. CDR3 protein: CASSPDRANTEAFF. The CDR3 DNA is TGCGCCAGCAGCCCTGACAGGGCGAACACTGAAGCTTTCTTT.

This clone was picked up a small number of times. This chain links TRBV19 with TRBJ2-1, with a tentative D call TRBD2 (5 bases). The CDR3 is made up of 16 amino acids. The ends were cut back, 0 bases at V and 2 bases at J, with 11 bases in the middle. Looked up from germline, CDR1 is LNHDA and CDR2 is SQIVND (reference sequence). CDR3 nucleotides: TGTGCCAGTAGTATAGACGGGAAAGGTCCCTACAATGAGCAGTTCTTC. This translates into CASSIDGKGPYNEQFF.

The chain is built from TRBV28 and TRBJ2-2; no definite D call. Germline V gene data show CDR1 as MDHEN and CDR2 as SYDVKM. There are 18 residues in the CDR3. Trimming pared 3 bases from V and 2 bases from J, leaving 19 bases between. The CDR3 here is CASSFSWSSRGNTGELFF. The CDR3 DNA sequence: TGTGCCAGCAGTTTTTCCTGGTCGAGTCGTGGTAACACCGGGGAGCTGTTTTTT.

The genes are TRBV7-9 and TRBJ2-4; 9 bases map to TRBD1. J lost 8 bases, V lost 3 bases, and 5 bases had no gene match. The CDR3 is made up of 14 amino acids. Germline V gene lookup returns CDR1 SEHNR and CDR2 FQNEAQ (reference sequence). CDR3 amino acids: CASSLGDRVDIQYF. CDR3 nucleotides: TGTGCCAGCAGCTTGGGGGACAGGGTAGACATTCAGTACTTC.

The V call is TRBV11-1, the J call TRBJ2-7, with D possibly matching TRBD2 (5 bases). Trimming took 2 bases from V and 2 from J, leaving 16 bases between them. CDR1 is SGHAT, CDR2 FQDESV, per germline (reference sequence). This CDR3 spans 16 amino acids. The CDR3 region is CASSLSVRGLAYEQYF. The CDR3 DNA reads TGTGCCAGCAGCTTATCGGTGAGAGGGCTGGCCTACGAGCAGTACTTC. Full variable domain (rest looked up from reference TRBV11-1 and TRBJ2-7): EAEVAQSPRYKITEKSQAVAFWCDPISGHATLYWYRQILGQGPELLVQFQDESVVDDSQLPKDRFSAERLKGVDSTLKIQPAELGDSAMYLCASSLSVRGLAYEQYFGPGTRLTVT.

The CDR3 loop is CATIPGTAGNTIYF. In nucleotides, the CDR3 is TGTGCCACCATCCCCGGGACGGCTGGAAACACCATATATTTT. This chain links TRBV6-1 with TRBJ1-3; weak D call: TRBD1 (5 bases). This CDR3 has 14 amino acids. Looked up from germline, CDR1 is MNHNS and CDR2 is SASEGT. The V end lost 10 bases, the J end lost 2 bases, and 15 bases lay between the germline ends.

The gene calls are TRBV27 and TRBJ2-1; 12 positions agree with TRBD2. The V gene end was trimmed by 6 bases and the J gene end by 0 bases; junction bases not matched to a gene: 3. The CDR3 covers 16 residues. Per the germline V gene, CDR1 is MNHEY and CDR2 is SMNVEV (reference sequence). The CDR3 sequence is CASSGLAGSSYNEQFF. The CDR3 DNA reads TGTGCCAGCAGCGGACTAGCGGGGAGCTCCTACAATGAGCAGTTCTTC.

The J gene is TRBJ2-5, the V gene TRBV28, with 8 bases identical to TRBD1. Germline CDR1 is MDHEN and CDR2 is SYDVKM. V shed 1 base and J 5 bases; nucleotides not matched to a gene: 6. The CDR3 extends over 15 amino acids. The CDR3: CASSLSLDRDETQYF. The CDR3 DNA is TGTGCCAGCAGTTTATCCCTGGACAGGGACGAGACCCAGTACTTC. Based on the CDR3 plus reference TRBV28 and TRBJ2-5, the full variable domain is DVKVTQSSRYLVKRTGEKVFLECVQDMDHENMFWYRQDPGLGLRLIYFSYDVKMKEKGDIPEGYSVSREKKERFSLILESASTNQTSMYLCASSLSLDRDETQYFGPGTRLLVL.

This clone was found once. Here the CDR3 DNA reads TGTGCCAGCAGCTTAGTCGTGGGCCTCTCTGGAAACACCATATATTTT. It specifies CASSLVVGLSGNTIYF. The chain links TRBV7-8 to TRBJ1-3; D remains ambiguous. The germline CDR1 and CDR2 sequences are SGHVS and FQNEAQ. The CDR3 is 16 amino acids. Trimming cost V 1 base and J 0 bases, with 10 bases left between them. The full variable domain, in which reference TRBV7-8 and TRBJ1-3 provide the parts outside the CDR3, is GAGVSQSPRYKVAKRGQDVALRCDPISGHVSLFWYQQALGQGPEFLTYFQNEAQLDKSGLPSDRFFAERPEGSVSTLKIQRTQQEDSAVYLCASSLVVGLSGNTIYFGEGSWLTVV.

The CDR3 sequence is CAISELGGGYEQYF. In nucleotides, the CDR3 is TGTGCCATCAGTGAGCTTGGGGGGGGCTACGAGCAGTACTTC. This chain joins TRBV10-3 and TRBJ2-7; 7 bases align to TRBD2. This CDR3 region has 14 residues. CDR1 is ENHRY, CDR2 SYGVKD, per germline. V gave up 2 bases and J gave up 3 bases; unmatched junction bases: 4.

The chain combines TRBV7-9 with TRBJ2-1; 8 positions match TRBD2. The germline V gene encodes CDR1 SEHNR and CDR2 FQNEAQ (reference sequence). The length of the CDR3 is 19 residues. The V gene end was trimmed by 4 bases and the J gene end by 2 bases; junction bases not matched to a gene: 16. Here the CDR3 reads CASSSRRISGSLAYNEQFF. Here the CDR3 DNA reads TGTGCCAGCAGCTCCCGCCGAATCAGCGGGAGTCTCGCCTACAATGAGCAGTTCTTC.

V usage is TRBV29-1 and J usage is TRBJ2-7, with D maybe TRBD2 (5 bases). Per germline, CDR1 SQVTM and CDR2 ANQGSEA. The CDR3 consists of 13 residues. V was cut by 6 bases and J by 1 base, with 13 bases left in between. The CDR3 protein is CSVLSVGSYEQYF. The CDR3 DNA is TGCAGCGTCCTTAGCGTGGGGTCCTACGAGCAGTACTTC.

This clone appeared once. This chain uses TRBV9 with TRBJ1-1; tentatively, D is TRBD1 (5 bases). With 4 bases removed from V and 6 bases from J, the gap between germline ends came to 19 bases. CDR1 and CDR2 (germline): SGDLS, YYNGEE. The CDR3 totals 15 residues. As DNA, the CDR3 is TGTGCCAGCAGCCCAAGAGGGATGGGGCCCCCTGAAGCTTTCTTT. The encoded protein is CASSPRGMGPPEAFF.

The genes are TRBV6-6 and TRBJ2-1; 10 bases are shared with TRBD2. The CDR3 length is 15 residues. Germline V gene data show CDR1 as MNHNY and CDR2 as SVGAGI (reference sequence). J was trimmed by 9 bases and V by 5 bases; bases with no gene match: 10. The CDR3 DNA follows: TGTGCCAGCAGTGACGGGACTAGCGTACGGAGTGAGCAGTTCTTC. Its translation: CASSDGTSVRSEQFF.

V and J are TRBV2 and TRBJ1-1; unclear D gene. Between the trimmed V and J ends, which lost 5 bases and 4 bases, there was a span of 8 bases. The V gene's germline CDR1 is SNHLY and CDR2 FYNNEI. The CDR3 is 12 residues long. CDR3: CASSRIPTEAFF. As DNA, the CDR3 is TGTGCCAGCAGTCGAATCCCCACTGAAGCTTTCTTT.

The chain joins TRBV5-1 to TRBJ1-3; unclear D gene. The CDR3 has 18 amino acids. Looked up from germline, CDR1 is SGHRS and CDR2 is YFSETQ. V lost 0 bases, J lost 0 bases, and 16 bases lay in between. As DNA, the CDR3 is TGCGCCAGCAGCTTGGCCGGTGGGCGATTAAACTCTGGAAACACCATATATTTT. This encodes CASSLAGGRLNSGNTIYF.

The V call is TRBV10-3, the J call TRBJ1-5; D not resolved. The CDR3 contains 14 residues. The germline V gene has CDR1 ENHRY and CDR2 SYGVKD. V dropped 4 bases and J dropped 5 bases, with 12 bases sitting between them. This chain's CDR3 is CAISAVGYDQPQHF. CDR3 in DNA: TGTGCCATCAGTGCGGTAGGGTATGATCAGCCCCAGCATTTT.

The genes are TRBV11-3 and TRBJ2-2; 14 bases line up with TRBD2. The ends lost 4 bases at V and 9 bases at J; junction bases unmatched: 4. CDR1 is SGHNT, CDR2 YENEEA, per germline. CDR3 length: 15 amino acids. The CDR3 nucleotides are TGTGCCAGCAGCTCGGGACTAGCGGGAGTTCGGGAGCTGTTTTTT. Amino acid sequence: CASSSGLAGVRELFF.

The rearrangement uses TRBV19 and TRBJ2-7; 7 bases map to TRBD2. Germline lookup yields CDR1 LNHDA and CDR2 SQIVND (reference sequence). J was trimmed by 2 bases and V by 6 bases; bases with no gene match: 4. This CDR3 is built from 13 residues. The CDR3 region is CASRLAGAYEQYF. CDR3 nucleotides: TGTGCCAGTAGATTAGCGGGCGCCTACGAGCAGTACTTC.

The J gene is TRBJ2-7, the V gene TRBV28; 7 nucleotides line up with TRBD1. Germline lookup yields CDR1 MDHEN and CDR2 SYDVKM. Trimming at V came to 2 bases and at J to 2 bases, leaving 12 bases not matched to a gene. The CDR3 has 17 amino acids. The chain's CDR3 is CASSLVNQQGFPYEQYF. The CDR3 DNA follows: TGTGCCAGCAGTTTAGTGAACCAACAGGGGTTTCCCTACGAGCAGTACTTC.

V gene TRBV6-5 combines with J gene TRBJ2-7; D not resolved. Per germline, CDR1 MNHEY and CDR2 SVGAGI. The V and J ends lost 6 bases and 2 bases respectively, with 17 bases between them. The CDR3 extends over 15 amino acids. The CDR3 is CASSQSKGGPYEQYF. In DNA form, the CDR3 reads TGTGCCAGCAGCCAATCGAAAGGCGGTCCCTACGAGCAGTACTTC.

The CDR3 reads CASSLAITEVAANTGELFF. CDR3 in DNA: TGCGCCAGCAGCTTGGCCATTACCGAGGTAGCGGCAAACACCGGGGAGCTGTTTTTT. This chain connects TRBV5-1 to TRBJ2-2; D might be TRBD2 (6 bases). Germline V gene sequence: CDR1 SGHRS, CDR2 YFSETQ. Trimming removed 0 bases at V and 2 bases at J, with 20 bases between. This CDR3 region has 19 residues.

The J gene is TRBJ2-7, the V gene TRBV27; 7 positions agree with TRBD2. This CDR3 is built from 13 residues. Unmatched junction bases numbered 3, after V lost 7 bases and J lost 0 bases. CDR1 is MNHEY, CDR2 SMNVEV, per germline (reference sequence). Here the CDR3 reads CASKGGSSYEQYF. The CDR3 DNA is TGTGCCAGCAAAGGCGGGAGCTCCTACGAGCAGTACTTC.

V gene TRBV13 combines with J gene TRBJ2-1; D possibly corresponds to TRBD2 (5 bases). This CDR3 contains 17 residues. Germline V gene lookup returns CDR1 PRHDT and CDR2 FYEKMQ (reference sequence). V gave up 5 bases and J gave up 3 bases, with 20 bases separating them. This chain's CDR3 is CASSLARDGVYYNEQFF. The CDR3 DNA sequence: TGTGCCAGCAGCCTCGCTCGGGATGGCGTTTACTACAATGAGCAGTTCTTC.

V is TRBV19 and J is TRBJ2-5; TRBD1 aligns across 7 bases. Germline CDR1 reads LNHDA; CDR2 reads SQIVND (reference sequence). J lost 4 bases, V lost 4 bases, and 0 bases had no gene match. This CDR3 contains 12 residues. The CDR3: CASSTGGETQYF. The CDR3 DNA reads TGTGCCAGTAGTACAGGGGGAGAGACCCAGTACTTC.

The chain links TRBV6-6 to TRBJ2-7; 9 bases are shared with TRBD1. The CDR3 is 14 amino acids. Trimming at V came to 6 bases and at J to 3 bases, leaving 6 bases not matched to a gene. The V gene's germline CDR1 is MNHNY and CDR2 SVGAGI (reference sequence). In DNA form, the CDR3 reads TGTGCCAGCAGGGCGGGACAGGGCTTCTACGAGCAGTACTTC. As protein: CASRAGQGFYEQYF.

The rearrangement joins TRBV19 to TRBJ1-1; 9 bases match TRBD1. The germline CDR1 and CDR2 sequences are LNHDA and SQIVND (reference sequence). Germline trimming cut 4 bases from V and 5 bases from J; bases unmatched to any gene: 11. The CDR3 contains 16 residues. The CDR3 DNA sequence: TGTGCCAGTAGTACCACCCACCGGGACAGGGTAACTGAAGCTTTCTTT. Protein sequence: CASSTTHRDRVTEAFF.